A single sample gave rise to the 14 T cell receptor beta chains below, sequenced in a study of T cell responses to AZD1222 COVID-19 vaccine. This table comes from immunoSEQ multiplex PCR, and its TCRdb copy is limited to in-frame clones, with some not included. The table lists around 84,000 clones, 88% of them singletons. The sequencing here drew on peripheral blood, taken on day 0 of AZD1222 vaccination. All receptors derive from an adult in good health.

The V and J genes are TRBV27 and TRBJ2-1; D perhaps matches TRBD2 (7 bases). The CDR3 is made up of 15 amino acids. The germline V gene has CDR1 MNHEY and CDR2 SMNVEV (reference sequence). Deletions cut 5 bases from V and 7 bases from J, with 18 bases between. Written as DNA, the CDR3 is TGTGCCAGCAGTACGGGGGGCAGGGGCGGGAATGAGCAGTTCTTC. The encoded protein is CASSTGGRGGNEQFF.

This clone was detected a few times. This chain links TRBV6-5 with TRBJ2-7, with 12 bases that match TRBD2. Trimming took 6 bases from V and 2 from J; bases not matched to a gene: 2. The CDR3 has 14 amino acids. Germline loops: CDR1 MNHEY, CDR2 SVGAGI. The CDR3 loop is CASRGLAGTYEQYF. For the CDR3, the DNA is TGTGCCAGCAGGGGACTAGCGGGTACCTACGAGCAGTACTTC.

J is TRBJ2-7 and V is TRBV5-1, with a possible D match to TRBD1 (5 bases). The germline V and J ends were trimmed by 3 bases and 0 bases, with 10 bases remaining between them. CDR1 SGHRS and CDR2 YFSETQ come from the germline V gene. CDR3 size: 14 residues. The CDR3 DNA reads as TGCGCCAGCAGCTCCCAGGGTGTCTCCTACGAGCAGTACTTC. Translating it yields CASSSQGVSYEQYF.

V gene TRBV6-2 or TRBV6-3 combines with J gene TRBJ2-7; D is possibly TRBD2 (5 bases). Germline-derived CDR1 and CDR2 are MNHEY and SVGEGT. The CDR3 length is 16 residues. The V end lost 6 bases, the J end lost 0 bases, and 18 bases lay between the germline ends. The CDR3 nucleotides are TGTGCCAGCAGCCCCACCGGACCGGCGGGCTCCTACGAGCAGTACTTC. This codes for CASSPTGPAGSYEQYF.

Only a few counts were recorded for this clone. The V call is TRBV19, the J call TRBJ2-1, with D tentatively TRBD1 or TRBD2 (5 bases each). The CDR3 has 15 amino acids. The V gene lost 8 bases and the J gene lost 1 base, with 15 bases spanning the gap. In germline, CDR1 is LNHDA, CDR2 SQIVND (reference sequence). The CDR3 spells CASGGRTLSYNEQFF. DNA for the CDR3: TGTGCCAGTGGGGGAAGGACCCTGTCCTACAATGAGCAGTTCTTC.

This chain links TRBV12-3 or TRBV12-4 with TRBJ2-1; D not resolved. The germline V and J ends were trimmed by 3 bases and 4 bases, with 7 bases remaining between them. The CDR3 contains 13 residues. CDR3 sequence reads: CASSLRGYNEQFF. Here the CDR3 DNA reads TGTGCCAGCAGTTTGAGAGGTTACAATGAGCAGTTCTTC.

This chain connects TRBV28 to TRBJ2-2; 9 nucleotides align to TRBD1. The CDR3 covers 14 residues. The V gene's germline CDR1 is MDHEN and CDR2 SYDVKM. Unmatched junction bases numbered 7, after V lost 7 bases and J lost 7 bases. The CDR3 DNA reads TGTGCCAGCATTTCACAGGGGGCGATCGGGGAGCTGTTTTTT. Translation gives CASISQGAIGELFF.

The chain carries TRBV28 and TRBJ1-4; D is ambiguous. Germline V gene sequence: CDR1 MDHEN, CDR2 SYDVKM. This CDR3 is built from 15 residues. V lost 6 bases, J lost 5 bases, and 16 bases lay in between. CDR3 residues: CASRPLSRLNEKLFF. CDR3 DNA: TGTGCCAGCAGGCCCTTGTCCAGGCTGAATGAAAAACTGTTTTTT.

The genes are TRBV5-1 and TRBJ2-5, with 15 nucleotides matching TRBD2. The CDR3 covers 16 residues. Germline-derived CDR1 and CDR2 are SGHRS and YFSETQ. Trimming took 4 bases from V and 5 from J; bases not matched to a gene: 6. The CDR3 loop is CASSPGLAGGIETQYF. The CDR3 nucleotides are TGCGCCAGCAGCCCGGGACTAGCGGGAGGTATTGAGACCCAGTACTTC.

The CDR3 loop reads CASSANPRAAYDEKLFF. In DNA, the CDR3 is TGTGCCAGCAGCGCGAACCCCCGGGCCGCCTACGATGAAAAACTGTTTTTT. The rearrangement links TRBV3-1 (or the pseudogene TRBV3-2) to TRBJ1-4; D unclear. The CDR3 spans 17 residues. Germline loops: CDR1 LGHDT, CDR2 YNNKEL (reference sequence). V lost 5 bases and J lost 6, with 22 bases in between.

The chain uses TRBV5-1 and TRBJ2-3; D remains unclear. From germline, CDR1 is SGHRS and CDR2 YFSETQ. The CDR3 is 13 amino acids. V dropped 4 bases and J dropped 4 bases, with 10 bases sitting between them. The CDR3 coding sequence is TGCGCCAGCAGCATTCAAAAAGCAGATACGCAGTATTTT. Protein: CASSIQKADTQYF.

The chain has TRBV25-1 and TRBJ2-5; D is perhaps TRBD1 (6 bases). Germline V gene data show CDR1 as MGHDK and CDR2 as SYGVNS. The ends were cut back, 3 bases at V and 5 bases at J, with 13 bases in the middle. CDR3 length: 14 residues. The CDR3 loop reads CASSDRGSWETQYF. The CDR3 nucleotides read TGTGCCAGCAGTGACAGGGGCTCATGGGAGACCCAGTACTTC. The full variable domain, its missing parts supplied by reference TRBV25-1 and TRBJ2-5, is EADIYQTPRYLVIGTGKKITLECSQTMGHDKMYWYQQDPGMELHLIHYSYGVNSTEKGDLSSESTVSRIRTEHFPLTLESARPSHTSQYLCASSDRGSWETQYFGPGTRLLVL.

This clone was observed a few times. The chain uses TRBV5-1 and TRBJ1-1; D not certain. The CDR3 spans 15 residues. Per the germline V gene, CDR1 is SGHRS and CDR2 is YFSETQ. V was pared by 0 bases and J by 0 bases, with 9 bases between. CDR3: CASSLDSLMNTEAFF. The CDR3 DNA sequence: TGCGCCAGCAGCTTGGACAGTCTAATGAACACTGAAGCTTTCTTT.

The CDR3 nucleotides read TGCAGCGTTGAAACGCTAGATACGCAGTATTTT. As protein: CSVETLDTQYF. The V call is TRBV29-1, the J call TRBJ2-3; D uncertain. This CDR3 is built from 11 residues. Looked up from germline, CDR1 is SQVTM and CDR2 is ANQGSEA. V was trimmed by 2 bases and J by 5 bases, leaving 5 bases between them.